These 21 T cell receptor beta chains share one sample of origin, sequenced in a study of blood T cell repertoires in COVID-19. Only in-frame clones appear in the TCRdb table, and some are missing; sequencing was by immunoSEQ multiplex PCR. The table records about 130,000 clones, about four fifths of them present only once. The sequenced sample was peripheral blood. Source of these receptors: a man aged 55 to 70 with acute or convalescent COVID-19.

CDR3 nucleotide sequence: TGTGCCAGCACCGCGGAGACCCAGTACTTC. It codes for CASTAETQYF. The J gene is TRBJ2-5, the V gene TRBV6-5, with no clear D. The V and J ends lost 7 bases and 5 bases respectively, with 5 bases between them. The CDR3 contains 10 residues. Germline values: CDR1 MNHEY, CDR2 SVGAGI.

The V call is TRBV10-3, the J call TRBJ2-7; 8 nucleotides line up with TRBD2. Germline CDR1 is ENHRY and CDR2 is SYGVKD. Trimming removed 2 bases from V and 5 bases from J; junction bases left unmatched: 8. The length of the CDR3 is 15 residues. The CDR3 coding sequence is TGTGCCATCAGTGAGGTTAGCGGGATTGTCAACGAGCAGTACTTC. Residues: CAISEVSGIVNEQYF.

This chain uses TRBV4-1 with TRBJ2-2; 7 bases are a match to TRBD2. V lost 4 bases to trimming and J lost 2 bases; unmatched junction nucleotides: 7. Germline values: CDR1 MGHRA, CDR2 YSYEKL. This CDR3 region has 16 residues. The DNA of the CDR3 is TGCGCCAGCAGCCTCCTGCCGGGGGGAAACACCGGGGAGCTGTTTTTT. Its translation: CASSLLPGGNTGELFF.

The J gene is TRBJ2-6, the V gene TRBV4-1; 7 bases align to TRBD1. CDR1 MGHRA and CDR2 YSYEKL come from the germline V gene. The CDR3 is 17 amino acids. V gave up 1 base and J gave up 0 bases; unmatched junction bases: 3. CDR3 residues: CASSQGSGGSGANVLTF. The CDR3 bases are TGCGCCAGCAGCCAAGGATCAGGGGGCTCTGGGGCCAACGTCCTGACTTTC.

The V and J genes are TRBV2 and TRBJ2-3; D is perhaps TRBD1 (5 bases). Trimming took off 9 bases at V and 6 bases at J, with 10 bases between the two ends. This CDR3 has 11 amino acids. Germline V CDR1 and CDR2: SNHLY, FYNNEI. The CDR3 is CASQGRDTQYF. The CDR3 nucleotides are TGTGCCAGTCAGGGTCGGGATACGCAGTATTTT.

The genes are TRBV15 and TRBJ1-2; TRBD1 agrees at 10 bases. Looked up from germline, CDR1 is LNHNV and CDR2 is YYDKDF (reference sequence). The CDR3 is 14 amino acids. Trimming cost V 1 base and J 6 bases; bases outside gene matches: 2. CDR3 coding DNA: TGTGCCACCAGCAGAGGACAGGGGGCTGATGGCTACACCTTC. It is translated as CATSRGQGADGYTF. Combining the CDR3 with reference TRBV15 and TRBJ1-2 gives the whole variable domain DAMVIQNPRYQVTQFGKPVTLSCSQTLNHNVMYWYQQKSSQAPKLLFHYYDKDFNNEADTPDNFQSRRPNTSFCFLDIRSPGLGDTAMYLCATSRGQGADGYTFGSGTRLTVV.

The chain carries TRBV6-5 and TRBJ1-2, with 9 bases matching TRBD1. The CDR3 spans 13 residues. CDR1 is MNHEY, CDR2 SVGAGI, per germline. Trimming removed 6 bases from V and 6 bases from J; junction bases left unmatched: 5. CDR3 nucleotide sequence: TGTGCCAGCAGCCCGGGACAGGGCCATGGCTACACCTTC. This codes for CASSPGQGHGYTF.

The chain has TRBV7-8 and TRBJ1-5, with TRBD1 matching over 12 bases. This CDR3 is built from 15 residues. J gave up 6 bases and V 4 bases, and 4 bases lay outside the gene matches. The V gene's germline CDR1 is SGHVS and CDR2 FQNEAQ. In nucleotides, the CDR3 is TGTGCCAGCAGCTGGGGACAGGGGGCCAGTCAGCCCCAGCATTTT. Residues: CASSWGQGASQPQHF. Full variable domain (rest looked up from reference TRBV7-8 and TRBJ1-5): GAGVSQSPRYKVAKRGQDVALRCDPISGHVSLFWYQQALGQGPEFLTYFQNEAQLDKSGLPSDRFFAERPEGSVSTLKIQRTQQEDSAVYLCASSWGQGASQPQHFGDGTRLSIL.

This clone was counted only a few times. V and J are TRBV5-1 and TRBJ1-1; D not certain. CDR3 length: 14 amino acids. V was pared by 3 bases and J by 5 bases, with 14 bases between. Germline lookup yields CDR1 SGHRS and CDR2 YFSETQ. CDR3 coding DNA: TGCGCCAGCAGCTCCCGGGGTTCGAGGACTGAAGCTTTCTTT. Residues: CASSSRGSRTEAFF.

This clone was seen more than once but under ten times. The CDR3 nucleotides read TGCGCCAGCAGCTTGGGGCAGCTAACTATGAACACTGAAGCTTTCTTT. It specifies CASSLGQLTMNTEAFF. The genes are TRBV5-1 and TRBJ1-1; D not resolved. The germline V and J ends were trimmed by 0 bases and 0 bases, with 12 bases remaining between them. CDR3 size: 16 residues. Germline loops: CDR1 SGHRS, CDR2 YFSETQ.

CDR3 coding DNA: TGTGCCAGCAGCCAAGATTGGGGAGGGCGCGAGCAGTACTTC. Its translation: CASSQDWGGREQYF. The V and J genes are TRBV4-2 and TRBJ2-7, with 7 positions matching TRBD2. V lost 0 bases to trimming and J lost 6 bases; unmatched junction nucleotides: 5. The CDR3 length is 14 residues. Germline CDR1 is LGHNA and CDR2 is YNFKEQ.

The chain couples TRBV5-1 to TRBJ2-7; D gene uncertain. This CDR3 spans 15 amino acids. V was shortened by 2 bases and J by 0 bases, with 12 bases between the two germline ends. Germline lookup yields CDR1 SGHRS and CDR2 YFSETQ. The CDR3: CASSFLPGDSYEQYF. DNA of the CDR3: TGCGCCAGCAGCTTTTTGCCGGGTGACTCCTACGAGCAGTACTTC.

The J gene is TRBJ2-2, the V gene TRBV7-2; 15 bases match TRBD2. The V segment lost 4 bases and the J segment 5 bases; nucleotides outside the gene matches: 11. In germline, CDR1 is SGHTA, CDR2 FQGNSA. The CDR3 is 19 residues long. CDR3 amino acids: CASSYRTSGRASLTGELFF. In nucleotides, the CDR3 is TGTGCCAGCAGCTACCGGACTAGCGGGAGGGCCTCGTTGACCGGGGAGCTGTTTTTT.

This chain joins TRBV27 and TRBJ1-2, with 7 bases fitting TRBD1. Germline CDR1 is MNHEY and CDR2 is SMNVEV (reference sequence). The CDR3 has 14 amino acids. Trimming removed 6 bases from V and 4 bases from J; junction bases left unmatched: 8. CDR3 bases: TGTGCCAGCAGACCTACAGGGGCAGTCTATGGCTACACCTTC. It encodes CASRPTGAVYGYTF.

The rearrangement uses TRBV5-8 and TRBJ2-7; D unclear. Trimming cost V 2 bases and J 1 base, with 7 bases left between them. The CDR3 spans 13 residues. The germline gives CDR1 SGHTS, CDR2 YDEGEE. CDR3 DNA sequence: TGTGCCAGCAGCTTAACTGAATCCTACGAGCAGTACTTC. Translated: CASSLTESYEQYF.

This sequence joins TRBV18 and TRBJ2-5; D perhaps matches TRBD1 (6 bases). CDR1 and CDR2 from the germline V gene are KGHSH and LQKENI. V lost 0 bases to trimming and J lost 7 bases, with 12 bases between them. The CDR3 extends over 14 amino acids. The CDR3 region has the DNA TGTGCCAGCTCACCACCTTTTGACAGGTTGACCCAGTACTTC. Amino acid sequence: CASSPPFDRLTQYF. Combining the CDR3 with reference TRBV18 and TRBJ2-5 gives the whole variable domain NAGVMQNPRHLVRRRGQEARLRCSPMKGHSHVYWYRQLPEEGLKFMVYLQKENIIDESGMPKERFSAEFPKEGPSILRIQQVVRGDSAAYFCASSPPFDRLTQYFGPGTRLLVL.

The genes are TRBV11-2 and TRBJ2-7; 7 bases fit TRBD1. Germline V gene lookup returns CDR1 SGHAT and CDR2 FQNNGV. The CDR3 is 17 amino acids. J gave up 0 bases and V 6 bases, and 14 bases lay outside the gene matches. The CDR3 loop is CASSPYPTGTDSYEQYF. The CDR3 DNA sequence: TGTGCCAGCAGTCCATACCCGACAGGGACGGACTCCTACGAGCAGTACTTC.

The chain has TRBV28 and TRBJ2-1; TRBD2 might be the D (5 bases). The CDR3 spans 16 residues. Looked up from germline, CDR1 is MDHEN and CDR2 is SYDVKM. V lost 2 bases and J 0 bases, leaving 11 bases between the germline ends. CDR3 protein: CASSLGGGRSYNEQFF. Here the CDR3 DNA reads TGTGCCAGCAGTTTAGGCGGAGGACGCTCCTACAATGAGCAGTTCTTC.

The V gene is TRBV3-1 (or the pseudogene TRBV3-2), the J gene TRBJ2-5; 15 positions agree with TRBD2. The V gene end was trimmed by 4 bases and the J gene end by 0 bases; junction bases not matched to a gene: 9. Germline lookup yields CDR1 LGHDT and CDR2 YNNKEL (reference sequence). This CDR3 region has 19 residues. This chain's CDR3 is CASSPAAGTSGRYQETQYF. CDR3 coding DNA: TGTGCCAGCAGCCCCGCTGCGGGGACTAGCGGGAGGTACCAAGAGACCCAGTACTTC.

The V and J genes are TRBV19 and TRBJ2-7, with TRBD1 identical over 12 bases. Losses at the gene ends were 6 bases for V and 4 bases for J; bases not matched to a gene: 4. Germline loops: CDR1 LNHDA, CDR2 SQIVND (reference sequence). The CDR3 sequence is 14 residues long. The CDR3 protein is CASRGTGGGYEQYF. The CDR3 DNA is TGTGCCAGTAGGGGGACAGGGGGCGGATACGAGCAGTACTTC.

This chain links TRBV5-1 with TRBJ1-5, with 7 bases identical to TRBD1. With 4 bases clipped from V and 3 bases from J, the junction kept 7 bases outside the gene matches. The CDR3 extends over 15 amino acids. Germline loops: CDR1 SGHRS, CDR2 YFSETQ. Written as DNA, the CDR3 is TGCGCCAGCAGCCCGACAGGGAAACCCAATCAGCCCCAGCATTTT. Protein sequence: CASSPTGKPNQPQHF.